This passage covers 27 T cell receptor beta chains from one sample sequenced in a study of shared clonotypes between healthy human individuals. Only in-frame clones appear in the TCRdb table, and some are missing; sequencing was by immunoSEQ multiplex PCR. Of about 2.1 million clones in the sample, just over 90% are singletons; the top ten hold under 2%. CD8 cells classed as naive were CD45RO-negative and positively selected for CCR7, excluding terminally differentiated effector memory CD45RA+ cells. The specimen sequenced was naive CD8+ T cells from PBMCs. These TCRs come from a man aged 18-30 years in good health. Some clones in this sample may be carry-over from other donors' samples.

The rearrangement uses TRBV27 and TRBJ2-1, with TRBD2 matching 8 bases. Trimming at V came to 6 bases and at J to 12 bases, leaving 4 bases not matched to a gene. The length of the CDR3 is 11 residues. Germline values: CDR1 MNHEY, CDR2 SMNVEV (reference sequence). The CDR3 DNA reads as TGTGCCAGCAGCGTCAGCGGGAGGCAGTTCTTC. Protein product: CASSVSGRQFF.

This clone occurred a few times. Other nucleotide sequences from this sample produce the same CDR3. V usage is TRBV19 and J usage is TRBJ1-1, with D possibly matching TRBD1 (6 bases). The ends were cut back, 1 base at V and 1 base at J, with 7 bases in the middle. Germline CDR1 LNHDA, CDR2 SQIVND (reference sequence). This CDR3 comprises 14 residues. CDR3 loop: CASSIGGGNTEAFF. The CDR3 DNA sequence: TGTGCCAGTAGTATAGGAGGGGGGAACACTGAAGCTTTCTTT.

This chain joins TRBV28 and TRBJ2-2, with 7 bases fitting TRBD2. V dropped 4 bases and J dropped 4; count of bases not matched to a gene: 6. The CDR3 consists of 15 residues. The germline V gene encodes CDR1 MDHEN and CDR2 SYDVKM. CDR3 coding DNA: TGTGCCAGCAGTTACTTCGCGGGAGTCACCGGGGAGCTGTTTTTT. It codes for CASSYFAGVTGELFF. Supplemented by reference TRBV28 and TRBJ2-2, the full variable domain reads DVKVTQSSRYLVKRTGEKVFLECVQDMDHENMFWYRQDPGLGLRLIYFSYDVKMKEKGDIPEGYSVSREKKERFSLILESASTNQTSMYLCASSYFAGVTGELFFGEGSRLTVL.

The rearrangement joins TRBV7-9 to TRBJ1-5, with D possibly matching TRBD1 (5 bases). The CDR3 spans 14 residues. Germline CDR1 reads SEHNR; CDR2 reads FQNEAQ (reference sequence). The V end lost 4 bases, the J end lost 7 bases, and 14 bases lay between the germline ends. CDR3: CASSSTAKNQPQHF. CDR3 bases: TGTGCCAGCAGCTCGACAGCGAAAAACCAGCCCCAGCATTTT.

This chain joins TRBV7-9 and TRBJ1-2, with D hard to call. The germline V gene has CDR1 SEHNR and CDR2 FQNEAQ (reference sequence). The CDR3 has 13 amino acids. The V and J ends lost 6 bases and 0 bases respectively, with 8 bases between them. CDR3 in amino acids: CASSAWTNYGYTF. Here the CDR3 DNA reads TGTGCCAGCAGTGCCTGGACTAACTATGGCTACACCTTC.

The J gene is TRBJ2-1, the V gene TRBV29-1; 10 bases agree with TRBD1. Germline V gene sequence: CDR1 SQVTM, CDR2 ANQGSEA. This CDR3 is 13 amino acids long. After removal of 4 bases from V and 9 bases from J, the junction contained 6 bases not matched to a gene. CDR3 region: CSVVPGQGFEQFF. DNA for the CDR3: TGCAGCGTTGTCCCGGGACAGGGGTTTGAGCAGTTCTTC.

Remarks on this clone: Other nucleotide sequences from this sample produce the same CDR3. V gene TRBV9 combines with J gene TRBJ2-7; D is unresolved. Germline-derived CDR1 and CDR2 are SGDLS and YYNGEE. The CDR3 has 15 residues. V was shortened by 0 bases and J by 3 bases, with 13 bases between the two germline ends. The CDR3 loop reads CASSVGGTANYEQYF. In nucleotides, the CDR3 is TGTGCCAGCAGCGTAGGTGGAACAGCTAACTACGAGCAGTACTTC.

Comments on this clone: Different DNA sequences within this sample yield the same CDR3. The rearrangement joins TRBV27 to TRBJ1-1; D unclear. The V end lost 0 bases, the J end lost 1 base, and 6 bases lay between the germline ends. Germline assignment: CDR1 MNHEY and CDR2 SMNVEV (reference sequence). CDR3 length: 14 residues. This CDR3 reads CASSLSWGNTEAFF. CDR3 coding DNA: TGTGCCAGCAGTTTATCATGGGGGAACACTGAAGCTTTCTTT.

This chain uses TRBV7-9 with TRBJ1-2; 12 bases fit TRBD1. V was pared by 2 bases and J by 3 bases, with 7 bases of the junction left unmatched. The CDR3 has 17 residues. Germline V gene sequence: CDR1 SEHNR, CDR2 FQNEAQ (reference sequence). This CDR3 is CASSLPGTGGADYGYTF. Here the CDR3 DNA reads TGTGCCAGCAGCTTACCCGGGACAGGGGGCGCAGACTATGGCTACACCTTC.

The J gene is TRBJ2-1, the V gene TRBV18; 13 positions match TRBD2. CDR1 and CDR2 from the germline V gene are KGHSH and LQKENI. This CDR3 contains 17 residues. The V and J ends lost 3 bases and 5 bases, in that order; junction bases with no gene match: 7. CDR3 residues: CASSPPGLAGVHNEQFF. For the CDR3, the DNA is TGTGCCAGCTCACCGCCCGGACTAGCGGGAGTCCACAATGAGCAGTTCTTC.

The V and J genes are TRBV19 and TRBJ2-7; tentatively, D is TRBD2 (7 bases). CDR3 length: 17 residues. V lost 5 bases and J 3 bases, leaving 23 bases between the germline ends. The germline CDR1 and CDR2 sequences are LNHDA and SQIVND (reference sequence). In nucleotides, the CDR3 is TGTGCCAGTAGTCCGAGGGGGGGAGCTAGCGGCTACTACGAGCAGTACTTC. This translates into CASSPRGGASGYYEQYF.

This chain joins TRBV7-9 and TRBJ2-5; 8 positions match TRBD1. This CDR3 spans 16 amino acids. With V trimmed by 6 bases and J by 0 bases, 9 bases remained unmatched. Germline assignment: CDR1 SEHNR and CDR2 FQNEAQ (reference sequence). The CDR3 is CASSRGTGLNQETQYF. CDR3 bases: TGTGCCAGCAGTCGAGGGACAGGCCTAAACCAAGAGACCCAGTACTTC.

V and J are TRBV6-5 and TRBJ1-1, with D maybe TRBD1 (5 bases). Germline CDR1 reads MNHEY; CDR2 reads SVGAGI. The CDR3 spans 13 residues. Trimming removed 6 bases at V and 2 bases at J, with 10 bases between. In DNA form, the CDR3 reads TGTGCCAGCAGCACGGGGCGTAACACTGAAGCTTTCTTT. Translating it yields CASSTGRNTEAFF.

The chain couples TRBV7-6 to TRBJ2-5; D unresolved. CDR3 length equals 14 residues. Germline CDR1 is SGHVS and CDR2 is FNYEAQ. Trimming removed 5 bases at V and 5 bases at J, with 15 bases between. Written as DNA, the CDR3 is TGTGCCAGCAGCCGCACCCCTCTAAAGGAGACCCAGTACTTC. It is translated as CASSRTPLKETQYF.

The chain couples TRBV5-1 to TRBJ2-7; 10 nucleotides match TRBD2. CDR1 and CDR2 (germline): SGHRS, YFSETQ. Trimming at V came to 2 bases and at J to 3 bases, leaving 5 bases not matched to a gene. The CDR3 sequence is 15 residues long. CDR3 nucleotides: TGCGCCAGCAGCTTTACAGCGGGAGGGGACTACGAGCAGTACTTC. As protein: CASSFTAGGDYEQYF.

The chain combines TRBV28 with TRBJ2-1, with 10 bases matching TRBD2. The germline V gene encodes CDR1 MDHEN and CDR2 SYDVKM. Trimming took 3 bases from V and 7 from J; bases not matched to a gene: 6. The CDR3 has 15 amino acids. This chain's CDR3 is CASSFRLAGENEQFF. The CDR3 coding sequence is TGTGCCAGCAGTTTTCGGCTAGCGGGGGAGAATGAGCAGTTCTTC.

This clone was observed a few times. This chain joins TRBV7-9 and TRBJ1-1; 7 bases are shared with TRBD1. The length of the CDR3 is 15 residues. The trim removed 5 bases at V and 2 bases at J, leaving 8 bases unmatched. The V gene's germline CDR1 is SEHNR and CDR2 FQNEAQ (reference sequence). Here the CDR3 reads CASSRTGTVNTEAFF. The DNA for the CDR3 is TGTGCCAGCAGCAGAACCGGGACAGTTAACACTGAAGCTTTCTTT. Full variable domain (outside the CDR3, taken from reference TRBV7-9 and TRBJ1-1): DTGVSQNPRHKITKRGQNVTFRCDPISEHNRLYWYRQTLGQGPEFLTYFQNEAQLEKSRLLSDRFSAERPKGSFSTLEIQRTEQGDSAMYLCASSRTGTVNTEAFFGQGTRLTVV.

This clone was observed a single time. J is TRBJ2-7 and V is TRBV2, with 10 bases matching TRBD2. The CDR3 consists of 16 residues. Germline-derived CDR1 and CDR2 are SNHLY and FYNNEI. Unmatched junction bases numbered 10, after V lost 7 bases and J lost 1 base. The CDR3, as DNA: TGTGCCAGCAAGGGTAGCGGGAGGTCTCCTTCCTACGAGCAGTACTTC. It codes for CASKGSGRSPSYEQYF.

J is TRBJ2-1 and V is TRBV29-1; D ambiguous. The CDR3 sequence is 14 residues long. Germline-derived CDR1 and CDR2 are SQVTM and ANQGSEA. The ends were cut back, 2 bases at V and 10 bases at J, with 18 bases in the middle. This CDR3 is CSVELTHPAVEQFF. The CDR3 DNA is TGCAGCGTTGAATTGACTCACCCTGCGGTAGAGCAGTTCTTC.

The chain combines TRBV5-6 with TRBJ2-3; 10 bases agree with TRBD1. Trimming at V came to 4 bases and at J to 6 bases, leaving 5 bases not matched to a gene. The CDR3 runs 14 residues. Germline-derived CDR1 and CDR2 are SGHDT and YYEEEE. CDR3 bases: TGTGCCAGCAGCCTCGGGACAGGGGCTGATACGCAGTATTTT. Translating it yields CASSLGTGADTQYF.

This chain connects TRBV28 to TRBJ1-5; the D gene is possibly TRBD1 (5 bases). The ends were cut back, 3 bases at V and 7 bases at J, with 13 bases in the middle. The CDR3 has 14 amino acids. In germline, CDR1 is MDHEN, CDR2 SYDVKM. The CDR3 region has the DNA TGTGCCAGCAGTTTTTATGCAGGGTGGCAGCCCCAGCATTTT. Its protein is CASSFYAGWQPQHF.

This clone was seen just once. The rearrangement links TRBV19 to TRBJ2-2, with D possibly being TRBD1 (5 bases). Trimming removed 3 bases at V and 5 bases at J, with 13 bases between. The germline V gene encodes CDR1 LNHDA and CDR2 SQIVND (reference sequence). The CDR3 runs 15 residues. The CDR3 DNA follows: TGTGCCAGTAGTATTCTAACAGGACCGACCGGGGAGCTGTTTTTT. Its protein product is CASSILTGPTGELFF.

The CDR3 DNA reads TGTGCCAGCAGGGAAAGGGGTCTCTACGAGCAGTACTTC. Its translation: CASRERGLYEQYF. This sequence joins TRBV28 and TRBJ2-7; TRBD1 might be the D (5 bases). Trimming took off 6 bases at V and 3 bases at J, with 12 bases between the two ends. CDR1 MDHEN and CDR2 SYDVKM come from the germline V gene. The CDR3 length is 13 residues.

The chain has TRBV6-1 and TRBJ2-2; no definite D call. Germline assignment: CDR1 MNHNS and CDR2 SASEGT. The V end was cut by 2 bases, the J end by 1 base, with 8 bases between. The CDR3 runs to 15 residues. The CDR3 here is CASSERIKNTGELFF. Here the CDR3 DNA reads TGTGCCAGCAGTGAACGGATCAAGAACACCGGGGAGCTGTTTTTT.

The chain joins TRBV6-6 to TRBJ2-5; TRBD2 matches at 8 bases. From germline, CDR1 is MNHNY and CDR2 SVGAGI (reference sequence). The CDR3 loop spans 15 amino acids. V lost 1 base and J lost 5; bases outside the gene matches: 6. The CDR3 DNA reads TGTGCCAGCAGTTACTTCACTAGCGGAAGGGAGACCCAGTACTTC. It codes for CASSYFTSGRETQYF.

The CDR3 DNA reads TGTGCCAGCAGTTTATTTGGGACTAGCGCCGACGAGCAGTACTTC. Translation: CASSLFGTSADEQYF. The chain carries TRBV27 and TRBJ2-7; the match to TRBD2 covers 10 bases. V lost 1 base and J lost 5; bases outside the gene matches: 5. The CDR3 contains 15 residues. CDR1 MNHEY and CDR2 SMNVEV come from the germline V gene (reference sequence).

CDR3 sequence (DNA): TGTGCCAGCAGTTACGCAGGGACGACAGATACGCAGTATTTT. It yields the protein CASSYAGTTDTQYF. The genes are TRBV27 and TRBJ2-3; D is tentatively TRBD1 or TRBD2 (5 bases each). V shed 4 bases and J shed 3 bases, with 11 bases lying between them. Germline V CDR1 and CDR2: MNHEY, SMNVEV (reference sequence). CDR3 size: 14 residues.